The clone carrying this T cell receptor beta chain has a single count. This sample is part of a study of PD-L1 blockade in urothelial cancer. Time point in this sample: pretreatment peripheral blood. Measured with immunoSEQ multiplex PCR; TCRdb has only the in-frame clones, and not every one. In the table there are approximately 47,000 clones, around four fifths of which are singletons. Germline values: CDR1 LNHNV, CDR2 YYDKDF (reference sequence). The CDR3 has 15 residues. Trimming took 4 bases from V and 0 from J, leaving 10 bases between them. This chain links TRBV15 with TRBJ2-1; D unresolved. This receptor was obtained from a man over 45 with urothelial cancer. The sample here was PBMCs, taken around atezolizumab (anti-PD-L1) treatment. The CDR3 DNA follows: TGTGCCACCAGCATCGTATTTAGCTCCTACAATGAGCAGTTCTTC. Its translation is CATSIVFSSYNEQFF.